Listed here is a single TCR beta chain. This specimen comes from a study of memory CD8 T cells in hepatitis C reinfection. The germline V and J ends were trimmed by 8 bases and 0 bases, with 11 bases remaining between them. Germline V lookup: CDR1 LNHDA, CDR2 SQIVND (reference sequence). The CDR3 totals 14 residues. Time point described: pre-reinfection, 55 to 20 weeks before reinfection detection. The sorted cells went straight to TCR sequencing with no prior in vitro expansion. TCRdb keeps only in-frame clones here, not all; method: immunoSEQ multiplex PCR. The sample contains 45,000 to 65,000 clones, roughly 86% of which appear only once.

This TCR was recovered from a man in his late teens or twenties with hepatitis C virus infection. The material sequenced was naive CD8+ T cells sorted from blood. This chain joins TRBV19 and TRBJ1-5; possible D gene TRBD1, 5 bases. CDR3 amino acids: CASFDSLSNQPQHF. The CDR3 bases are TGTGCCAGTTTCGACAGCCTTAGCAATCAGCCCCAGCATTTT.